This TCR beta chain was sequenced in a study of blood T cell repertoires in COVID-19. Across the study: Acute and convalescent COVID-19 samples came from the United States, Italy and Spain. PBMCs, B-cell-depleted T cells, or T cells provided the cDNA or gDNA that made up the material.

Authors' analysis steps: Reference gene primer amplification yielded estimated nucleated cell counts. Libraries were prepared by immunoSEQ multiplex PCR; TCRdb keeps only in-frame clonotypes and omits some of them. The DNA gave D and trimming, while V, J and clone size come from that table. The sample includes approximately 300,000 clones, approximately 90% of them seen just once. Germline assignment: CDR1 SGHKS and CDR2 YYEKEE (reference sequence). The V segment lost 4 bases and the J segment 0 bases; nucleotides outside the gene matches: 3. The CDR3 loop spans 14 amino acids. Sequencing was done on a sample of peripheral blood. The rearrangement uses TRBV5-5 and TRBJ1-2; 7 bases agree with TRBD1. The sequence came from a woman in her fifties or sixties who had recovered from COVID-19. In DNA, the CDR3 is TGTGCCAGCAGCGCGGACAGGTCTAACTATGGCTACACCTTC. Protein product: CASSADRSNYGYTF.